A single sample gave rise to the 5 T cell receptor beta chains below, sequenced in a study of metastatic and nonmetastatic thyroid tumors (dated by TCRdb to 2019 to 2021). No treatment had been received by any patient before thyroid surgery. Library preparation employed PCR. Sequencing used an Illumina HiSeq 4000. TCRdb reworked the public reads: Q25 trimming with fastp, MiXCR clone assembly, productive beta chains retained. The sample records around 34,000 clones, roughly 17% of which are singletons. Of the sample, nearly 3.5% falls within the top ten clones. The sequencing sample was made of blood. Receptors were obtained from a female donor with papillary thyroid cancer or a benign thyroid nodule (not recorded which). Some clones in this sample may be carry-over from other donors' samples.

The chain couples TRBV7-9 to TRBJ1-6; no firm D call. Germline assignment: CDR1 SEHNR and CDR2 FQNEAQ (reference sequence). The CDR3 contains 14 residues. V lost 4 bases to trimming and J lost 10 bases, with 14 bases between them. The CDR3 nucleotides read TGTGCCAGCAGCTCCGCTCGGGAGCAATCACCCCTCCACTTT. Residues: CASSSAREQSPLHF.

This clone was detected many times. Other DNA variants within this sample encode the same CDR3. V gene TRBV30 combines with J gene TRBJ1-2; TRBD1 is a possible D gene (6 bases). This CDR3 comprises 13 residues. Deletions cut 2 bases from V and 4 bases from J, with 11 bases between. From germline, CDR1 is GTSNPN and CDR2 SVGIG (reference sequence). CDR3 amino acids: CAWSQGRAYGYTF. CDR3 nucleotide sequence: TGTGCCTGGAGTCAGGGGCGCGCCTATGGCTACACCTTC.

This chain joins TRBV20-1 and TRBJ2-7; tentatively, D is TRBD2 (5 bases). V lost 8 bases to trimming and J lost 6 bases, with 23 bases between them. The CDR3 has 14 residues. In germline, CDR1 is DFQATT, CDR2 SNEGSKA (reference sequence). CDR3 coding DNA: TGCAGTTCTGGGTTCGCGGGCCAAGCTCGCGAGCAGTACTTC. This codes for CSSGFAGQAREQYF.

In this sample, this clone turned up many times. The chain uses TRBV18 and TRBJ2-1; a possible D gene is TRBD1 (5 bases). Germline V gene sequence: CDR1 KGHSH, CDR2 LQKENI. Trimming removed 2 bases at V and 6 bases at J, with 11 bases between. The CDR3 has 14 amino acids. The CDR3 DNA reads TGTGCCAGCTCACCATCCGACAGTACCAATGAGCAGTTCTTC. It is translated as CASSPSDSTNEQFF.

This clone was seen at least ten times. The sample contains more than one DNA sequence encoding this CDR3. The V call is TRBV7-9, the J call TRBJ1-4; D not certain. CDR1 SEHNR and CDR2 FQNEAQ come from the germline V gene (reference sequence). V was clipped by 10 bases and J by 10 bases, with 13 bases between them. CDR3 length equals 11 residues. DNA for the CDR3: TGTGCCATCCCGGACGGGGTAAAACTGTTTTTT. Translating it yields CAIPDGVKLFF.